This paragraph covers one TCR beta chain sequence. A much larger clone lies a single base off, so this may be a read error. A single record per CDR3 protein comes from TCRdb applying MiXCR to the PCR reads. Here the sample spans about 500,000 distinct CDR3 sequences, roughly a fifth being singletons. This entry comes from a study of molecular identifiers for immune sequencing clone quantification. Germline loops: CDR1 SGDLS, CDR2 YYNGEE. V lost 0 bases to trimming and J lost 1 base, with 9 bases between them. The CDR3 covers 15 residues. The clonotype was recovered from a human donor in good health. Some libraries in this study had Jurkat cell RNA spiked in. The chain carries TRBV9 and TRBJ2-3; tentatively, D is TRBD1 (5 bases). Sequenced sample: naive CD8+ T cells from blood, with Jurkat cell RNA spiked in. Indicated subset: FACS-sorted CD8+CD4-CCR7+CD45RA+ naive T cells. DNA for the CDR3: TGTGCCAGCAGCGTAGAAGGGGATGGCACAGATACGCAGTATTTT. Translated: CASSVEGDGTDTQYF.